This T cell receptor (beta chain) was recovered during a study of lymphopenia after photon versus proton radiotherapy. Overall study results and limits: Post-nadir TCR diversity decline inversely tracked overall survival among those who died. Survival link was tested only in deceased patients; proton benefit remains a possibility. Oligoclonal CD8+ Temra expansion after nadir drove photon patients' diversity drop. Proton therapy kept repertoires fairly stable, unlike photons, which gained effector/memory cells.

This clone has more than one count but fewer than ten. Its target is unknown. The CDR3 runs 13 residues. Germline V gene lookup returns CDR1 SGHRS and CDR2 YFSETQ. Trimming stripped 9 bases from V and 8 bases from J, with 20 bases between. Data came from immunoSEQ multiplex PCR; TCRdb stores just in-frame clones and leaves some out. The sample includes 50,000 to 60,000 clones, about 92% of them seen just once. The TCR originated in a woman aged 35 to 49 with cholangiocarcinoma. This chain joins TRBV5-1 and TRBJ1-1; D perhaps matches TRBD1 (6 bases). Sequencing was performed on peripheral blood, taken from a patient treated with photon-based radiotherapy. DNA of the CDR3: TGCGCCACCAAGGACCCAGGGGATCGAGAAGCTTTCTTT. Amino acid sequence: CATKDPGDREAFF.